The rows below give T cell receptor beta chains drawn from one sample of a study of OX40 agonist ivuxolimab in advanced cancers. This table comes from immunoSEQ multiplex PCR, and its TCRdb copy is limited to in-frame clones, with some not included. The top ten clones hold about 2.4% of a sample with 55,000 to 75,000 clones, more than 85% of them seen once. The sample was CD4+ or CD8+ T cells sorted from blood, taken in a trial of the OX40 agonist ivuxolimab. Receptors originate from an adult with an advanced solid tumor such as melanoma, head and neck, liver or kidney cancer. CDR3s include the opening cysteine and the closing phenylalanine or tryptophan. Fields, in order: V gene, D gene, clone size, J gene, CDR3 DNA, CDR3 protein. A D gene is named only where the DNA matches it firmly. Rows give clone size only sometimes, using once, few, many, or a class for an expanded clone.

TRBV18,-,-,TRBJ2-2,TGTGCCAGCTCTCCCGATTTAAACACCGGGGAGCTGTTTTTT,CASSPDLNTGELFF
TRBV6-5,-,-,TRBJ2-5,TGTGCCAGCAGTACAGGGGAGGGGAAGACCCAGTACTTC,CASSTGEGKTQYF
TRBV4-1,TRBD1,-,TRBJ2-5,TGCGCCAGCAGCCAGGCCCTAACAGGGGTCCTAGAGACCCAGTACTTC,CASSQALTGVLETQYF
TRBV5-6,-,-,TRBJ1-2,TGTGCCAGCAGCTCCGGTGGTGGGGGCTACGGCTACACCTTC,CASSSGGGGYGYTF
TRBV5-1,-,once,TRBJ2-5,TGCGCCAGCAGCTTCGAGCAAGAGACCCAGTACTTC,CASSFEQETQYF
TRBV23-1,-,-,TRBJ1-1,TGCGCCAGCCCAATAAGTTCAGGGCTATCCTTGAACACTGAAGCTTTCTTT,CASPISSGLSLNTEAFF
TRBV18,-,-,TRBJ1-1,TGTGCCAGCTCAGATGGCAGGGAGACTGAAGCTTTCTTT,CASSDGRETEAFF
TRBV28,-,-,TRBJ2-5,TGTGCCAGCGGCATACAGGGTGAGGGAAGAGAGACCCAGTACTTC,CASGIQGEGRETQYF
TRBV6-1,-,-,TRBJ2-3,TGTGCCAGCAGTGAAACAGGGATTATCACAGATACGCAGTATTTT,CASSETGIITDTQYF
TRBV5-1,TRBD1,-,TRBJ1-2,TGCGCCAGCAGCTCACCGGGACAGGGACTATATGGCTACACCTTC,CASSSPGQGLYGYTF
TRBV4-2,-,few,TRBJ1-2,TGTGCCAGCAGCCAAGATGCCACTGGCTACACCTTC,CASSQDATGYTF
TRBV4-1,TRBD2,-,TRBJ2-3,TGCGCCAGCAGCCAAGCCACGGGACTAGCAACAGATACGCAGTATTTT,CASSQATGLATDTQYF
TRBV30,TRBD1,-,TRBJ1-1,TGTGCCTGGAGGAGGACAGGGAGCACTGAAGCTTTCTTT,CAWRRTGSTEAFF
TRBV5-5,-,once,TRBJ2-5,TGTGCCAGCAGCTTGGAGGGCAGTCAAGAGACCCAGTACTTC,CASSLEGSQETQYF
TRBV5-5,-,-,TRBJ1-1,TGTGCCAGCAGCTTGATCCGGGACACAATGAACACTGAAGCTTTCTTT,CASSLIRDTMNTEAFF
TRBV7-2,TRBD1,-,TRBJ1-5,TGTGCCAGCAGCTTGACAGGGGGATATAGCAATCAGCCCCAGCATTTT,CASSLTGGYSNQPQHF
TRBV11-3,-,-,TRBJ1-1,TGTGCCAGCAGCTCCTCTCTCGACAGCTTGAACACTGAAGCTTTCTTT,CASSSSLDSLNTEAFF
TRBV19,TRBD2,-,TRBJ2-7,TGTGCCAGTAGTATAACTGGGCTAGCGGGAGGAGCCTACGAGCAGTACTTC,CASSITGLAGGAYEQYF
TRBV4-2,TRBD2,few,TRBJ2-1,TGTGCCAGCAGCCCACATCGGACTAGCGGGAGGGTGGCTTACAATGAGCAGTTCTTC,CASSPHRTSGRVAYNEQFF
TRBV7-2,TRBD1,-,TRBJ1-1,TGTGCCAGCAGCTTAGCGGACAGGGCGGCAGCTTTCTTT,CASSLADRAAAFF
TRBV5-6,-,-,TRBJ2-7,TGTGCCAGCAGCCTAGGTTGGAGTTACGAGCAGTACTTC,CASSLGWSYEQYF
TRBV5-1,-,once,TRBJ2-3,TGCGCCAGCAGCGCCATAGAGATGGCCGCAGATACGCAGTATTTT,CASSAIEMAADTQYF
TRBV6-6,-,once,TRBJ1-5,TGTGCCAGCAGCCTTTTCAGTGGACAGCCCCAGCATTTT,CASSLFSGQPQHF
TRBV5-1,-,once,TRBJ2-1,TGCGCCAGCAGCTTCGGTACAGGGCGTGAGCAGTTCTTC,CASSFGTGREQFF
TRBV5-1,-,-,TRBJ2-7,TGCGCCAGCAGCTTCACAGGTATTAGCTCCTACGAGCAGTACTTC,CASSFTGISSYEQYF
TRBV10-1,-,-,TRBJ2-1,TGCGCCAGCAGTGAGTCGGTAGAAGGTGAGCAGTTCTTC,CASSESVEGEQFF
TRBV7-2,-,-,TRBJ2-1,TGTGCCAGCAGCCCAGAGGGAGAAGAGCAGTTCTTC,CASSPEGEEQFF
TRBV19,TRBD1,-,TRBJ1-5,TGTGCCAGTGCCGACAGGGACGATCAGCCCCAGCATTTT,CASADRDDQPQHF
TRBV19,TRBD1,-,TRBJ2-3,TGTGCCAGTAGTACACAGGGGGCCGGGGATACGCAGTATTTT,CASSTQGAGDTQYF
TRBV11-2,-,-,TRBJ1-4,TGTGCCAGCAGCTTGCGAAAGGCGAATGAAAAACTGTTTTTT,CASSLRKANEKLFF
TRBV7-9,TRBD2,-,TRBJ2-1,TGTGCCAGCAGCTTAGAACTAGCGGTGGTGGGGGAGCAGTTCTTC,CASSLELAVVGEQFF
TRBV2,-,medium-sized,TRBJ2-7,TGTGCCAGCAGTGATGGGGGCTACGAGCAGTACTTC,CASSDGGYEQYF
TRBV11-2,-,-,TRBJ1-1,TGTGCCAGCAGCTTAGGGGGGTTGTGGAACACTGAAGCTTTCTTT,CASSLGGLWNTEAFF
TRBV28,-,-,TRBJ1-2,TGTGCCAGCAGGATCACCGGGACTTACTATGGCTACACCTTC,CASRITGTYYGYTF
TRBV19,-,-,TRBJ2-7,TGTGCCAGTAGTACCCCTGGGGCAGGGACCTACGAGCAGTACTTC,CASSTPGAGTYEQYF
TRBV5-1,TRBD2,-,TRBJ2-5,TGCGCCAGCTCAGGACTAGCGGGGACTGTGCCGATGGAAGAGACCCAGTACTTC,CASSGLAGTVPMEETQYF
TRBV4-1,-,-,TRBJ1-2,TGCGCCAGCAGCCAAGTGACGGGTATCAGCTATGGCTACACCTTC,CASSQVTGISYGYTF
TRBV6-5,TRBD1,-,TRBJ2-2,TGTGCCAGCAGTCTCGGGACAGGACCCACCGGGGAGCTGTTTTTT,CASSLGTGPTGELFF
TRBV30,-,-,TRBJ1-1,TGTGCCTGGAAACGGAGTACGGGCACTGAAGCTTTCTTT,CAWKRSTGTEAFF
TRBV11-3,-,-,TRBJ1-1,TGTGCCAGCAGCCCAAGGGGTGACACTGAAGCTTTCTTT,CASSPRGDTEAFF
TRBV5-4,-,-,TRBJ2-3,TGTGCCAGCAGCCCTCCTTCGGGAGATACGCAGTATTTT,CASSPPSGDTQYF
TRBV5-8,-,once,TRBJ2-7,TGTGCCAGCAGCTTCTACGAGCAGTACTTC,CASSFYEQYF
TRBV19,-,-,TRBJ2-7,-,CASTSGQGPEEQYF
TRBV30,-,-,TRBJ2-3,TGTGCCTGGAGTAGGCGCCTGAGGGCCACAGATACGCAGTATTTT,CAWSRRLRATDTQYF
TRBV28,-,few,TRBJ1-5,TGTGCCAGCAGTTTAGCAGGGAGACAGCCAAATCAGCCCCAGCATTTT,CASSLAGRQPNQPQHF
TRBV2,TRBD1,-,TRBJ1-1,TGTGCCAGCAGTGATGGCGGGACAGGTGAAGCTTTCTTT,CASSDGGTGEAFF
TRBV5-1,-,-,TRBJ2-3,TGCGCCAGCAGCTTGGCGGCTAGGAGCACAGATACGCAGTATTTT,CASSLAARSTDTQYF
TRBV11-3,-,-,TRBJ2-1,TGTGCCAGCAGCTTCGGAGGGGCAGGGAAAGGCGATGAGCAGTTCTTC,CASSFGGAGKGDEQFF
TRBV6-1,TRBD2,-,TRBJ2-3,TGTGCCAGCAGTGATACCGGGACTAGCGGGAGAGATACGCAGTATTTT,CASSDTGTSGRDTQYF
TRBV11-2,-,few,TRBJ2-1,TGTGCCAGCAGCTTAGAACCCGGCGGCGAGCAGTTCTTC,CASSLEPGGEQFF
TRBV6-5,TRBD1,medium-sized,TRBJ2-7,TGTGCCAGCAGTACAGGACAGGAGCCGTTGGACTTC,CASSTGQEPLDF
TRBV7-8,TRBD1,-,TRBJ1-6,TGTGCCAGCAGCGGCCGGGACAGGGGAAATTCACCCCTCCACTTT,CASSGRDRGNSPLHF
TRBV29-1,-,-,TRBJ1-2,TGCAGCGTGGAACAGGGTCGGGGACTCACTAACTATGGCTACACCTTC,CSVEQGRGLTNYGYTF
TRBV18,-,-,TRBJ1-3,TGTGCCAGCTCACCGGGCATTGGAAACACCATATATTTT,CASSPGIGNTIYF
TRBV11-2,-,-,TRBJ1-3,TGTGCCAGCAGTCCGAACGACAGGTCCTTCTCTGGAAACACCATATATTTT,CASSPNDRSFSGNTIYF
TRBV6-5,TRBD1,-,TRBJ2-5,TGTGCCAGCAGCCTGACAGGGGAAGAGACCCAGTACTTC,CASSLTGEETQYF